This is a list of T cell receptor beta chains from one sample in a study of metastatic and nonmetastatic thyroid tumors. TCRdb re-called the PCR reads with MiXCR. The table lists tens of thousands of clones, roughly 12% of them singletons. The sequencing input was blood. These receptors were obtained from a female donor with papillary thyroid cancer or a benign thyroid nodule (not recorded which). Some clones in this sample may be carry-over from other donors' samples. CDR3s include the opening cysteine and the closing phenylalanine or tryptophan. Fields, in order: J gene, V gene, CDR3 protein.

>TRBJ2-1|TRBV14
CASSLYRAAYNEQFF
>TRBJ2-7|TRBV29-1
CSVGAGVYEQYF
>TRBJ1-5|TRBV19
CASSLTGNQPQHF
>TRBJ2-2|TRBV28
CASSIGTGWPSGEGLFF
>TRBJ2-2|TRBV18
CASSPPKVTGELFF
>TRBJ2-2|TRBV11-2
CASSLVGLTGELFF
>TRBJ1-3|TRBV7-9
CASSTGISGNTIYF
>TRBJ1-3|TRBV28
CASLRGIRDTIYF
>TRBJ1-2|TRBV12-3/TRBV12-4
CASSPQTRLGARYTF
>TRBJ1-5|TRBV6-1
CASSEDYGRINQPQHF
>TRBJ2-3|TRBV5-6
CASSLASGSGTDTQYF
>TRBJ1-2|TRBV5-4
CASSSEIYGYTF
>TRBJ2-3|TRBV14
CYKRGLSTDTQYF
>TRBJ1-1|TRBV20-1
CSADRVYNTEAFF
>TRBJ2-1|TRBV7-2
CASSLMGLAGGGYNEQFF
>TRBJ1-1|TRBV14
CASSQEIVTEAFF
>TRBJ2-3|TRBV4-3
CASSQQTGGSTTDTQYF
>TRBJ1-4|TRBV6-2/TRBV6-3
CASRSAGSKEKLFF
>TRBJ2-6|TRBV5-1
CASSSLSQVTSGANVLTF
>TRBJ1-2|TRBV6-1
CASRESGTSYGYTF
>TRBJ2-1|TRBV28
CATGQGYNEQFF
>TRBJ2-3|TRBV6-1
CASSQKGASTDTQYF
>TRBJ2-7|TRBV2
CASRGESYEQYF
>TRBJ2-3|TRBV12-3/TRBV12-4
CASSSRPGGSSTDTQYF
>TRBJ2-3|TRBV4-2
CASSRGLAGGNRGDTQYF
>TRBJ2-1|TRBV7-2
CASSLATGSSYNEQFF
>TRBJ1-3|TRBV19
CASSVGAGNTIYF
>TRBJ2-3|TRBV5-5
CASLQGVTDTQYF
>TRBJ2-7|TRBV11-2
CASSLEGVRYEQYF
>TRBJ1-4|TRBV2
CASSGWTGLDEKLFF
>TRBJ1-5|TRBV19
CASSWGNSNQPQHF
>TRBJ1-2|TRBV19
CASRTGFYGYTF
>TRBJ2-3|TRBV15
CATSRVLGSGSGYTQYF
>TRBJ1-2|TRBV28
CASRDNYGYTF
>TRBJ2-1|TRBV6-2/TRBV6-3
CASTLLGALQGEQFF
>TRBJ2-1|TRBV9
CASSVDAGTGWNEQFF
>TRBJ1-6|TRBV4-1
CASSQDWVGSSYNSPLHF
>TRBJ1-1|TRBV4-2
CASSQDQGGHTNTEAFF
>TRBJ2-7|TRBV11-2
CASSLDSRSYEQYF
>TRBJ1-4|TRBV30
CAWFGSKLFF
>TRBJ2-7|TRBV6-5
CASSHQTPIPGQGFYEQYF
>TRBJ1-5|TRBV28
CASSPLDRDSQPQHF
>TRBJ1-2|TRBV30
CAWSIPGGLGGYTF
>TRBJ2-1|TRBV3-1
CASSSFPSETNNEQFF
>TRBJ2-3|TRBV4-3
CASSQGPLVSTDTQYF
>TRBJ2-2|TRBV11-2
CASSFGLLRDTGELFF
>TRBJ2-3|TRBV28
CASSPQDTDTQYF
>TRBJ2-5|TRBV29-1
CSSRGSWVETQYF
>TRBJ2-1|TRBV7-2
CANSIAGGPGNEQFF
>TRBJ2-1|TRBV20-1
CSAQLWDSILPNEQFF
>TRBJ2-3|TRBV7-6
CASSLAGEVDTQYF
>TRBJ2-7|TRBV2
CASRGPGLAGASWQYF
>TRBJ2-5|TRBV15
CATSNPGQQETQYF
>TRBJ2-5|TRBV11-2
CASSSDRVRQETQYF
>TRBJ2-7|TRBV28
CASSLAVRGSAYEQYF
>TRBJ2-1|TRBV28
CASSLSGDGYNEQFF
>TRBJ2-5|TRBV6-2/TRBV6-3
CASSYSIGDDHPRENQYF
>TRBJ2-2|TRBV5-6
CASSLLAGGAGELFF
>TRBJ1-1|TRBV20-1
CSATGHRGTEAFF